These T cell receptor beta chains were read from a single sample in a study of blood T cell repertoires in COVID-19. Clones were read by immunoSEQ multiplex PCR, and TCRdb kept only the in-frame ones, dropping some. Of approximately 300,000 clones listed, roughly nine tenths are singletons. What was sequenced was PBMCs or T cells enriched from blood (not recorded which). These receptors all come from a woman in her twenties or thirties who had recovered from COVID-19. Each CDR3 is given with its conserved first and last residue. A D gene is named only where the DNA matches it firmly. The size of a clone is reported for some rows only, either as once, few or many, or as a class for expanded clones.

j_gene | d_gene | v_gene | abundance | CDR3nt | CDR3aa
TRBJ2-1 | NA | TRBV7-2 | NA | TGTGCCAGCAGAGGACTCCAGCCCCACAATGAGCAGTTCTTC | CASRGLQPHNEQFF
TRBJ2-3 | TRBD1 | TRBV29-1 | NA | TGCAGCGTTCGACAGGGTAGTTCAGATACGCAGTATTTT | CSVRQGSSDTQYF
TRBJ2-7 | TRBD2 | TRBV3-1/TRBV3-2 | NA | TGTGCCAGCAGCCGTAGAAGCGGGAGGGCCATGAACGAGCAGTACTTC | CASSRRSGRAMNEQYF
TRBJ1-2 | TRBD1 | TRBV19 | NA | TGTGCCAGTAGTATAGGGGTATGGGACAGGGACTATGGCTACACCTTC | CASSIGVWDRDYGYTF
TRBJ1-2 | TRBD1 | TRBV7-9 | NA | TGTGCCAGCGACGATTCGGGGACAGTTCTTTTCGGCTACACCTTC | CASDDSGTVLFGYTF
TRBJ2-1 | NA | TRBV28 | NA | TGTGCCAGCAGTCCCCCGCGGGGTTTGGGGAATGAGCAGTTCTTC | CASSPPRGLGNEQFF
TRBJ2-3 | NA | TRBV7-3 | NA | TGTGCCAGCAGCTTCTCCCGGGGAGGCCCAGATACGCAGTATTTT | CASSFSRGGPDTQYF
TRBJ2-7 | NA | TRBV28 | NA | TGTGCCAGCAGTGCCCGCCGGACTGTATCCTACGAGCAGTACTTC | CASSARRTVSYEQYF
TRBJ2-1 | TRBD2 | TRBV9 | NA | TGTGCCAGCAGCGTAGAAGGCGGGGGTTTATACAATGAGCAGTTCTTC | CASSVEGGGLYNEQFF
TRBJ1-1 | NA | TRBV10-3 | NA | TGTGCCACCTGGGACTCCACTGAAGCTTTCTTT | CATWDSTEAFF
TRBJ2-7 | NA | TRBV4-1 | NA | TGCGCCAGCAGCCAAGACCTCCGGTACGAGCAGTACTTC | CASSQDLRYEQYF
TRBJ1-2 | TRBD1 | TRBV29-1 | once | TGCAGCGTTCGGACAGGGCTAGGGGGCTACACCTTC | CSVRTGLGGYTF
TRBJ2-7 | NA | TRBV10-3 | NA | TGTGCCATCAGTGAGCTGCAGGGGATAGGCGAGCAGTACTTC | CAISELQGIGEQYF
TRBJ2-3 | NA | TRBV7-2 | NA | TGTGCCAGCAGCTACCAGACAGTCCCAGATACGCAGTATTTT | CASSYQTVPDTQYF
TRBJ2-1 | NA | TRBV7-2 | once | TGTGCCAGCAGGGGAGACAATGAGCAGTTCTTC | CASRGDNEQFF
TRBJ2-1 | NA | TRBV6-5 | NA | TGTGCCAGCAGGAGACAGGCCTGGAGAGAGCAGTTCTTC | CASRRQAWREQFF
TRBJ1-2 | TRBD1 | TRBV27 | NA | TGTGCCAGCAGGTCACAGGCCCAGGGGGTCTATGGCTACACCTTC | CASRSQAQGVYGYTF
TRBJ2-1 | TRBD1 | TRBV10-2 | NA | TGCGCCAGCAGGACGGGACAGGGATCGGGAAATGAGCAGTTCTTC | CASRTGQGSGNEQFF
TRBJ1-3 | TRBD1 | TRBV7-8 | NA | TGTGCCAGCAGCACGAGGGGGCGAGGCTCTGGAAACACCATATATTTT | CASSTRGRGSGNTIYF
TRBJ2-7 | TRBD1 | TRBV5-1 | NA | TGCGCCAGCAGGGGACAGGGGGAGCAGTACTTC | CASRGQGEQYF
TRBJ2-1 | TRBD2 | TRBV11-3 | NA | TGTGCCAGCAGTTCTAGCGGGCTAAGCTCCTACAATGAGCAGTTCTTC | CASSSSGLSSYNEQFF
TRBJ1-4 | NA | TRBV6-5 | few | TGTGCCAGCAGCCGGACGGGATCAACTAATGAAAAACTGTTTTTT | CASSRTGSTNEKLFF
TRBJ2-1 | TRBD1 | TRBV19 | NA | TGTGCCAGTAGTATTCAGGCAGGACAGGGGAACGGTGATCAGTTCTTC | CASSIQAGQGNGDQFF
TRBJ2-2 | NA | TRBV24-1 | NA | TGTGCCACCAGTGATTTTCCCCACCGGACTGCTTGGGCCGGGGAGCTGTTTTTT | CATSDFPHRTAWAGELFF
TRBJ2-7 | NA | TRBV12-2 | once | TGTGCAAGTCGCCAACGGATCCTACGGGCCGGCCGGGCGGGCGAGCAGTACTTC | CASRQRILRAGRAGEQYF
TRBJ1-2 | TRBD1 | TRBV27 | NA | TGTGCCAGCAGTCGCACCAATACAGGGGGACCAGGGGGCTACACCTTC | CASSRTNTGGPGGYTF
TRBJ1-2 | NA | TRBV6-5 | NA | TGTGCCAGCACCACCGAGGTAGGGGTGGGCTATGGCTACACCTTC | CASTTEVGVGYGYTF
TRBJ2-1 | NA | TRBV24-1 | NA | TGTGCCACCAGTGCGCGGTCCCCGGATGAGCAGTTCTTC | CATSARSPDEQFF
TRBJ1-1 | TRBD1 | TRBV7-8 | NA | TGTGCCAGCAGCTCGACCGGAACAGGGGCCACTGAAGCTTTCTTT | CASSSTGTGATEAFF
TRBJ1-1 | TRBD1 | TRBV28 | once | TGTGCCAGCACACGTCCCTTCGGGCAGGGGGTAAAAGCTTTCTTT | CASTRPFGQGVKAFF
TRBJ2-5 | NA | TRBV10-3 | NA | TGTGCCATCAGTGGACCTAAGGGGGAAAAAGAGACCCAGTACTTC | CAISGPKGEKETQYF
TRBJ1-3 | NA | TRBV28 | NA | TGTGCCAGTTCGACAGAAACACCTGGAAACACCATATATTTT | CASSTETPGNTIYF
TRBJ1-1 | TRBD1 | TRBV5-1 | NA | TGCGCCAGCAGCTTGGAGGGACAGGGCACTGAAGCTTTCTTT | CASSLEGQGTEAFF
TRBJ1-2 | NA | TRBV24-1 | NA | TGTGCCACCAGAGGAGACAGCAACTATGGCTACACCTTC | CATRGDSNYGYTF
TRBJ2-7 | NA | TRBV2 | once | TGTGCCAGCCATGAAAGACAGTCCGAGCAGTACTTC | CASHERQSEQYF
TRBJ1-3 | NA | TRBV4-1 | NA | TGCGCCAGCAGCCAAGGATCAGGCCTCTCTGGAAACACCATATATTTT | CASSQGSGLSGNTIYF
TRBJ2-1 | NA | TRBV7-3 | NA | TGTGCCAGCAGCCAAGGGACTCACAATGAGCAGTTCTTC | CASSQGTHNEQFF
TRBJ2-1 | NA | TRBV7-9 | NA | TGTGCCAGCAGCCCCCGCAGTTTCGGGGACAATGAGCAGTTCTTC | CASSPRSFGDNEQFF
TRBJ1-2 | NA | TRBV9 | once | TGTGCCAGCAGCGCCGACCCCGGGACTGAATATGGCTACACCTTC | CASSADPGTEYGYTF
TRBJ1-2 | TRBD1 | TRBV27 | NA | TGTGCCAGCAGACTAGGGACAGGGACCCATGGCTACACCTTC | CASRLGTGTHGYTF
TRBJ2-7 | TRBD1 | TRBV6-2/TRBV6-3 | NA | TGTGCCAGCAGCCCGGGACAGCCCGAGCAGTACTTC | CASSPGQPEQYF
TRBJ2-7 | TRBD1 | TRBV6-5 | NA | TGTGCCAGCAGTTATGGACAGGAAGCCTACGAGCAGTACTTC | CASSYGQEAYEQYF
TRBJ2-7 | NA | TRBV19 | few | TGTGCCAGTAGTATCGAGAGGGACTCCTACGAGCAGTACTTC | CASSIERDSYEQYF
TRBJ1-5 | TRBD1 | TRBV5-5 | NA | TGTGCCAGCAGCCTGGACAGGGTTGGAGAGCCCCAGCATTTT | CASSLDRVGEPQHF
TRBJ1-5 | TRBD1 | TRBV5-1 | NA | TGCGCCAGCAGCTTGACCCCTCTAACAGGGGAGCCCCAGCATTTT | CASSLTPLTGEPQHF
TRBJ1-2 | NA | TRBV28 | NA | TGTGCCAGCAGTTTGGACAGCCGCTTTGGCTACACCTTC | CASSLDSRFGYTF
TRBJ2-1 | NA | TRBV27 | NA | TGTGCCAGCAGTTTAGAGCGGGCGACCTACAATGAGCAGTTCTTC | CASSLERATYNEQFF
TRBJ2-7 | NA | TRBV5-4 | NA | TGTGCCAGCAGCTGGGGAGGTGTATACGAGCAGTACTTC | CASSWGGVYEQYF
TRBJ1-2 | TRBD1 | TRBV29-1 | once | TGCAGCGGGGGACAGGGGGCCGACTTC | CSGGQGADF
TRBJ2-7 | NA | TRBV7-2 | once | TGTGCCAGCAGCTATGCACTTCCCTACGAGCAGTACTTC | CASSYALPYEQYF
TRBJ2-2 | NA | TRBV24-1 | NA | TGTGCCACCAGTTCGCCGGGAAACGCGAACACCGGGGAGCTGTTTTTT | CATSSPGNANTGELFF
TRBJ2-1 | NA | TRBV5-1 | NA | TGCGCCAGCAGCAGGGAGGTCCACAATGAGCAGTTCTTC | CASSREVHNEQFF
TRBJ2-3 | NA | TRBV7-2 | NA | TGTGCCAGCAGCTTAGTTCCTAGTTATCCTAGCACAGATACGCAGTATTTT | CASSLVPSYPSTDTQYF
TRBJ2-1 | NA | TRBV4-2 | once | TGTGCCAGCAGCCAAGATCGTAGCCCTTCCTACAATGAGCAGTTCTTC | CASSQDRSPSYNEQFF
TRBJ2-7 | TRBD2 | TRBV28 | few | TGTGCCAGCAGTTTACTAGCGGGAGGGCCCGAGCAGTACTTC | CASSLLAGGPEQYF
TRBJ1-1 | NA | TRBV3-1/TRBV3-2 | NA | TGTGCCAGCCTCGACTACGGGCGCGGCACTGAAGCTTTCTTT | CASLDYGRGTEAFF
TRBJ1-2 | TRBD1 | TRBV28 | few | TGTGCCAGCAGCCGGGGACAGGCTAACTATGGCTACACCTTC | CASSRGQANYGYTF
TRBJ2-5 | NA | TRBV12-5 | NA | TGTGCTAGTGGTTTGGGCGTCACAGAGACCCAGTACTTC | CASGLGVTETQYF
TRBJ1-3 | TRBD1 | TRBV7-4 | NA | TGTGCCAACTGGACAGGGGGAAACACCATATATTTT | CANWTGGNTIYF
TRBJ1-2 | NA | TRBV4-3 | NA | TGCGCCAGCAGCCAAGTGTTCGGGGTTGGGAACTATGGCTACACCTTC | CASSQVFGVGNYGYTF